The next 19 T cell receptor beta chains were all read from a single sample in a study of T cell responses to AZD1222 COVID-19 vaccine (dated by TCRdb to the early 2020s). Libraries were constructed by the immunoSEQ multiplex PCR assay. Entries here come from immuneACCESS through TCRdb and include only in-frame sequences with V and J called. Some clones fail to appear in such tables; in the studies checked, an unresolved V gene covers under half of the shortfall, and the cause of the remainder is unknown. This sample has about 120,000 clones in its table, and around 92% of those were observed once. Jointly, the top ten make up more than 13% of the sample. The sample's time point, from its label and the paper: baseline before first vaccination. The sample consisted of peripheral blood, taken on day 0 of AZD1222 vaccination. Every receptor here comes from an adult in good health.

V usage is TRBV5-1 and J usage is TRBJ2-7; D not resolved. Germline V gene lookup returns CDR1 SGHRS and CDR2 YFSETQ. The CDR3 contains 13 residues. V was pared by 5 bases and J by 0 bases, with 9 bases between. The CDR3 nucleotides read TGCGCCAGCAGTCGAGGACCCTCCTACGAGCAGTACTTC. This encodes CASSRGPSYEQYF.

CDR3 bases: TGTGCCAGCAGCTCTAGTCTTCAGGGGTTCGCTGAAGCTTTCTTT. It translates to CASSSSLQGFAEAFF. V is TRBV7-8 and J is TRBJ1-1, with D possibly being TRBD1 (6 bases). The CDR3 is 15 residues long. The ends were cut back, 4 bases at V and 6 bases at J, with 18 bases in the middle. Germline-derived CDR1 and CDR2 are SGHVS and FQNEAQ.

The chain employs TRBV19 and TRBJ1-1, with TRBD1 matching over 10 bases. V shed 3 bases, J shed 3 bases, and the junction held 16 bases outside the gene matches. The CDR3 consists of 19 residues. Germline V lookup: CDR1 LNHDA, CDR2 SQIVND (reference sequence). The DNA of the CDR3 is TGTGCCAGTAGTATGAAGGGGACAGGGGTTTTCGGGGTCGACACTGAAGCTTTCTTT. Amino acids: CASSMKGTGVFGVDTEAFF. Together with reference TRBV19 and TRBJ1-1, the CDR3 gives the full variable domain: DGGITQSPKYLFRKEGQNVTLSCEQNLNHDAMYWYRQDPGQGLRLIYYSQIVNDFQKGDIAEGYSVSREKKESFPLTVTSAQKNPTAFYLCASSMKGTGVFGVDTEAFFGQGTRLTVV.

The CDR3 DNA sequence: TGTGCCAGCAGCCAAGACGGGACAGGACGGAATCAGCCCCAGCATTTT. Protein product: CASSQDGTGRNQPQHF. This chain connects TRBV3-1 (or the pseudogene TRBV3-2) to TRBJ1-5, with 8 nucleotides matching TRBD1. The ends lost 0 bases at V and 4 bases at J; junction bases unmatched: 5. Germline loops: CDR1 LGHDT, CDR2 YNNKEL (reference sequence). The CDR3 covers 16 residues.

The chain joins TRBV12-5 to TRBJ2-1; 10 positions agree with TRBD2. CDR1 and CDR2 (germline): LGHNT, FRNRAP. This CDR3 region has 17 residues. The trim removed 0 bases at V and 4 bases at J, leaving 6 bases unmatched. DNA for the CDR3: TGTGCTAGTGGTTTGGTAATAGCGGGGGGAAGTTACAATGAGCAGTTCTTC. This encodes CASGLVIAGGSYNEQFF.

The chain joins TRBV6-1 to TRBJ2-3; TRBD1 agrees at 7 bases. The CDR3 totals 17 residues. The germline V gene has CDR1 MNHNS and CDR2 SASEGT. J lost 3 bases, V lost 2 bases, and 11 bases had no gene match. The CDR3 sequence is CASSETGVGQETDTQYF. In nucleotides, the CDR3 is TGTGCCAGCAGTGAAACTGGAGTCGGACAGGAGACAGATACGCAGTATTTT.

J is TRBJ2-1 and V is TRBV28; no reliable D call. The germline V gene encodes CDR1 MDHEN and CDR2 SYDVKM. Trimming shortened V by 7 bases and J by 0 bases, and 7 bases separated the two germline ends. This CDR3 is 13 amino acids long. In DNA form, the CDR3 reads TGTGCCAGCATTGATAGCTCCTACAATGAGCAGTTCTTC. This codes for CASIDSSYNEQFF.

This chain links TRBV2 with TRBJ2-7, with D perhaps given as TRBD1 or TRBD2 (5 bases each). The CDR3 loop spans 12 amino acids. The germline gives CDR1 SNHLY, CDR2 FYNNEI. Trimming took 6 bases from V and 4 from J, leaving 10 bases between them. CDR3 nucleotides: TGTGCCAGCAGCACAGGACTGTACGAGCAGTACTTC. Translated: CASSTGLYEQYF.

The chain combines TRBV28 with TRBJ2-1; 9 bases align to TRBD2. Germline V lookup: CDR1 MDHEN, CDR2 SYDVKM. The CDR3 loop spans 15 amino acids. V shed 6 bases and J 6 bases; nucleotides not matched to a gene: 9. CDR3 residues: CASSTSGRRINEQFF. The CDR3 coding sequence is TGTGCCAGCAGCACTAGCGGGCGGAGGATCAATGAGCAGTTCTTC.

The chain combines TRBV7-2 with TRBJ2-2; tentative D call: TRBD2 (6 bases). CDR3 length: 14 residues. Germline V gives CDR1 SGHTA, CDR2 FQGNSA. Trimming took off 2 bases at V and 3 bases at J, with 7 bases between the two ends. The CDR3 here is CASSLWGDTGELFF. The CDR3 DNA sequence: TGTGCCAGCAGCTTATGGGGGGACACCGGGGAGCTGTTTTTT.

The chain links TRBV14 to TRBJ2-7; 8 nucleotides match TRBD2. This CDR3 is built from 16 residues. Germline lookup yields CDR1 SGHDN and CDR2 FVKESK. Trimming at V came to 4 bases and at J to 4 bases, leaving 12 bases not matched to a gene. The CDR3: CASSPPWAGGRYEQYF. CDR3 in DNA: TGTGCCAGCAGCCCTCCCTGGGCGGGAGGAAGGTACGAGCAGTACTTC.

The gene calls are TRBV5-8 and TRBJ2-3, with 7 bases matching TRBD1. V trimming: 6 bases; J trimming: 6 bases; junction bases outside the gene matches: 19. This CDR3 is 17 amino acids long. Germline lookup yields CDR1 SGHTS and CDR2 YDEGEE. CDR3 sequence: CASISEPYRGYLDTQYF. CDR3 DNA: TGTGCCAGCATTTCGGAACCATACAGGGGATATTTGGATACGCAGTATTTT. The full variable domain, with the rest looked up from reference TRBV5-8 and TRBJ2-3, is EAGVTQSPTHLIKTRGQQATLRCSPISGHTSVYWYQQALGLGLQFLLWYDEGEERNRGNFPPRFSGRQFPNYSSELNVNALELEDSALYLCASISEPYRGYLDTQYFGPGTRLTVL.

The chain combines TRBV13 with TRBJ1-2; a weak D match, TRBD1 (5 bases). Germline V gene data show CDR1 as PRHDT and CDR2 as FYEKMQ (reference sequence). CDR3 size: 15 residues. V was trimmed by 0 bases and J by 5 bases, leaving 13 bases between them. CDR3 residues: CASSLGAGTEYGYTF. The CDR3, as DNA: TGTGCCAGCAGCTTAGGAGCAGGGACGGAGTATGGCTACACCTTC.

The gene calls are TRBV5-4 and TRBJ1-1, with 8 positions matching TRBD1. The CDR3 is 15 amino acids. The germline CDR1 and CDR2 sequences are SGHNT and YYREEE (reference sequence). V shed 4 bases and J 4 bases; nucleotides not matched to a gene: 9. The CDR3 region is CASSKGTGASTEAFF. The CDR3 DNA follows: TGTGCCAGCAGCAAAGGGACAGGCGCATCCACTGAAGCTTTCTTT.

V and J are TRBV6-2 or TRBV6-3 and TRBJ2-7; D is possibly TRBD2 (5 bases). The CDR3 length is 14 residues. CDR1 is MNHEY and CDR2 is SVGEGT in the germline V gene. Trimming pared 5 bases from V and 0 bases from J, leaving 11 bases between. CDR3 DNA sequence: TGTGCCAGCAGTACGACTACTCCCTCCTACGAGCAGTACTTC. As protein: CASSTTTPSYEQYF.

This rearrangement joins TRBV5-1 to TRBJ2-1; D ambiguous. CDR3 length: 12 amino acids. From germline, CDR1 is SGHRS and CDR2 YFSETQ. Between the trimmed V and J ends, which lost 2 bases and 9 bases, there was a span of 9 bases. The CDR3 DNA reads TGCGCCAGCAGCTTAAATGCGGCTGAGCAGTTCTTC. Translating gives CASSLNAAEQFF.

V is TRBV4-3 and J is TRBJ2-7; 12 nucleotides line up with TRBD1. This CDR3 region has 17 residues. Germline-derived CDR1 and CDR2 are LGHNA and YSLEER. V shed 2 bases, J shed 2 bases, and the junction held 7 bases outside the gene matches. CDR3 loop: CASSQRDRGLKAYEQYF. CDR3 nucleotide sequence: TGCGCCAGCAGCCAAAGGGACAGGGGGCTTAAGGCCTACGAGCAGTACTTC.

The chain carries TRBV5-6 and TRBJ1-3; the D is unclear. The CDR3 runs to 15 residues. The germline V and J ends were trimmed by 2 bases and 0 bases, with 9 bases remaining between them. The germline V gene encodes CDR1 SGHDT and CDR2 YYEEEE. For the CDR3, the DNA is TGTGCCAGCAGCTTTACGGGCGGCTCTGGAAACACCATATATTTT. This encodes CASSFTGGSGNTIYF.

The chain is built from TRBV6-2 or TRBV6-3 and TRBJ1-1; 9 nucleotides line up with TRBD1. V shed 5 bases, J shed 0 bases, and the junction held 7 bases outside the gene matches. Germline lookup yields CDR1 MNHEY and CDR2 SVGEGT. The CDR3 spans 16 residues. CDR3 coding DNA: TGTGCCAGCAGTCCCCCGACAGGGGGATTGAACACTGAAGCTTTCTTT. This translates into CASSPPTGGLNTEAFF.